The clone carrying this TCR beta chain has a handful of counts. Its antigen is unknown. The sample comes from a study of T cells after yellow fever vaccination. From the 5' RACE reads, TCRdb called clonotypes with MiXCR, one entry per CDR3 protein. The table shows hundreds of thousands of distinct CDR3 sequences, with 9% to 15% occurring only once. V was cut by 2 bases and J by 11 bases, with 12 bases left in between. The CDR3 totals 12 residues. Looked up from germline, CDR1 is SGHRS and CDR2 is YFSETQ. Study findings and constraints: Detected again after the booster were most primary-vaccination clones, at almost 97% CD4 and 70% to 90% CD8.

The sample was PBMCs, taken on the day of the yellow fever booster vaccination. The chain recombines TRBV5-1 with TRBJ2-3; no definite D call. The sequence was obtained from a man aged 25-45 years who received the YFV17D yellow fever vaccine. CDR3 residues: CASSLTDEEQYF. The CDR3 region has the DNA TGCGCCAGCAGCTTAACCGACGAAGAGCAGTATTTT.